This TCR beta chain is drawn from a study of cytomegalovirus exposure and HLA in healthy donors. Study-wide background: When 398 donors were genotyped, about 81% of them were found to fall in the Caucasian-associated ancestry cluster.

Trimming took off 8 bases at V and 8 bases at J, with 13 bases between the two ends. Germline V CDR1 and CDR2: LNHNV, YYDKDF (reference sequence). This CDR3 spans 13 amino acids. Regarding this clone: The target antigen is unknown.

General study results and limits: Later analysis showed most CMV-associated TCR beta chains appearing HLA-restricted.

PCR amplification relied on 60 Vbeta primers (plus 13 Jbeta primers). Here immunoSEQ multiplex PCR was the method, and the copy in TCRdb shows in-frame clones only, minus some. The profile shows 200,000 or so clones, roughly 80% of them singletons. The sample taken for sequencing was PBMCs. The TCR sequence derives from a girl between 2 and 10 years old in good health and CMV-seronegative. The V and J genes are TRBV15 and TRBJ1-6; D is unclear. The CDR3 here is CATGSLRYSPLHF. CDR3 nucleotide sequence: TGTGCCACCGGGAGCTTGAGGTATTCACCCCTCCACTTT.